Following are 5 T cell receptor beta chains from one sample sequenced in a study of Graves' ophthalmopathy and Graves' hyperthyroidism. RNA transcripts were the template, and TCR beta CDR3 regions were amplified from them. An opening RT-PCR round employed HTBI primers and preceded a second-round multiplex PCR. Each CDR3 protein gets one entry after TCRdb re-called the multiplex PCR reads with MiXCR. The repertoire holds over a million distinct CDR3 sequences, with 35% to 40% as singletons. Sequencing used peripheral blood or thyroid tissue (not recorded which). Receptors originate from an adult man with Graves' hyperthyroidism.

This chain links TRBV15 with TRBJ1-2; D not resolved. Per the germline V gene, CDR1 is LNHNV and CDR2 is YYDKDF (reference sequence). V lost 3 bases and J 6 bases, leaving 14 bases between the germline ends. The CDR3 length is 14 residues. CDR3 nucleotides: TGTGCCACCAGCAGTGATGGTCGGCGTGATGGCTACACCTTC. It is translated as CATSSDGRRDGYTF.

This clonotype was seen a single time. The genes are TRBV29-1 and TRBJ2-7; possibly TRBD1 or TRBD2 for D (5 bases each). The V gene's germline CDR1 is SQVTM and CDR2 ANQGSEA. The CDR3 is made up of 18 amino acids. The V end was cut by 4 bases, the J end by 2 bases, with 27 bases between. CDR3 loop: CSVVSVSRGRSGPYEQYF. The CDR3 coding sequence is TGCAGCGTTGTCTCAGTGTCCCGGGGCAGGTCCGGCCCCTACGAGCAGTACTTC.

This clonotype was picked up a small number of times. In nucleotides, the CDR3 is TGTGCCAGCAGCTTCGGGGCGATGAACACCGGGGAGCTGTTTTTT. Protein product: CASSFGAMNTGELFF. The J gene is TRBJ2-2, the V gene TRBV7-9; D assignment may be TRBD1 or TRBD2 (5 bases each). V was shortened by 3 bases and J by 1 base, with 9 bases between the two germline ends. Germline CDR1 and CDR2: SEHNR and FQNEAQ (reference sequence). The CDR3 is 15 residues long.

This clonotype was detected only a few times. The chain couples TRBV2 to TRBJ2-5; 10 nucleotides align to TRBD1. In germline, CDR1 is SNHLY, CDR2 FYNNEI. Trimming at V came to 7 bases and at J to 5 bases, leaving 13 bases not matched to a gene. This CDR3 region has 16 residues. The CDR3 sequence: CASTTGDRGGAETQYF. CDR3 sequence (DNA): TGTGCCAGCACCACGGGGGACAGGGGTGGCGCGGAGACCCAGTACTTC.

The table lists this clonotype with many counts. This chain joins TRBV7-9 and TRBJ2-2; D unclear. Trimming removed 5 bases from V and 6 bases from J, with 13 bases in between. The CDR3 covers 14 residues. Germline assignment: CDR1 SEHNR and CDR2 FQNEAQ (reference sequence). CDR3: CASSPPSVAGELFF. CDR3 in DNA: TGTGCCAGCAGCCCTCCTTCTGTGGCCGGGGAGCTGTTTTTT.